This entry concerns a single TCR beta chain. Its specific antigen is unknown. Nothing much larger sits one base from this clone, and base qualities are not available. This sample is part of a study of identical twins (dated by TCRdb to the mid-2010s). In terms of the full investigation: The study deep-sequenced TCR alpha and beta repertoires from monozygotic twins, unrelated adults of various ages and cord blood to test whether fetal clonotypes persist. Replicate twin experiments were performed at different times using different library preparation protocols to rule out contamination. Paper-wide results and their limitations: Out-of-frame TCR alpha sequences shared between twins showed an excess of low generation-probability sequences compared with coincidental sharing between unrelated individuals. Because the same donors could not be followed over many years, the conclusions depended on cross-sectional statistical analysis. A weaker excess of twin sharing was found in beta out-of-frame sequences because the signal-to-noise ratio was lowered by fewer shared sequences. Abundant cord blood beta clonotypes carried fewer insertions; young adult naive repertoires showed a weaker similar trend, while memory repertoires showed none. Zero-insertion analyses could be partly confounded by invariant T cells such as MAIT and iNKT, although diverse VJ usage argued against such confounding for most clonotypes. Recombination models systematically underestimated out-of-frame TCR alpha sharing in monozygotic twins but agreed with sharing between unrelated individuals.

At the junction V is shortened by 1 base and J by 3 bases, with 3 bases in between. From the cysteine up to the phenylalanine, the CDR3 has a length of 12 residues. Kept here is only the CDR3 DNA, which spans 36 bases and is read in frame from base 1. The germline V gene (reference sequence) specifies LGHDT as CDR1 and YNNKEL as CDR2. Every donor in the study was a healthy Caucasian. The twin cohort comprised three pairs of female monozygotic twins, all aged roughly 18 to 29 years. Positive isolation kits from Invitrogen were used to isolate the CD4+ and CD8+ T cell populations. The library was obtained by 5' RACE. Instrument on record: Illumina HiSeq 2000. Template switching introduced a universal primer binding site; the final cDNA contained a unique molecular identifier, enabling accurate counting of TCR cDNA molecules. Specific primers in the conserved constant-segment region were used to synthesize first-strand cDNA for the TCR alpha and beta chains. To control for contamination, every cDNA library was double barcoded, receiving both a SMART-Mk sample barcode and Illumina barcodes. Two successive PCR steps introduced TruSeq adapter sequences along with Illumina sample barcodes. TCR alpha and beta cDNA libraries were sequenced on the Illumina HiSeq platform with custom primers. The paper's data handling went like this. Raw reads were processed with MiGEC to extract unique molecular identifiers, and MiXCR was used to determine CDR3 positions. For each individual, recombination models were inferred using an EM algorithm with the repgenHMM and IGoR tools. The analysis of shared clonotypes was done with the tcR package in R, with sharing normalized by the product of cloneset sizes. To study raw recombination free of thymic and clonal selection effects, out-of-frame nonproductive sequences were analyzed. TCRdb itself trimmed the public reads at Q25 with fastp, ran MiXCR and retained productive beta chains. Every CDR3 protein is listed once, alongside the most common genes and DNA of its rows. Clone size and V and J calls follow TCRdb, not the original study. The sample table holds around 530,000 distinct CDR3 sequences, of which around 15% were seen once. The ten largest clones take up nearly 0.45% of the sample.

These data were also reused for a study on yellow fever vaccine responses in identical twins. The second study, in turn, reports: According to the authors, the vaccine-induced T cell response in identical twins seemed to be partly convergent and partly specific to each individual. In identical twins, the study followed T cell clones that responded to the vaccine with precision.

The specimen sequenced was CD4+ T cells sorted from blood. This clonotype was obtained from a woman younger than 35 in good health. The sequence is built from TRBV3-1 and TRBJ1-1; confidence is insufficient to name the D gene. The CDR3 loop reads CASSQGDTEAFF. Here is the DNA: TGTGCCAGCAGCCAAGGGGACACTGAAGCTTTCTTT.